Listed below are T cell receptor beta chains from one sample, sequenced in a study of T cell responses to AZD1222 COVID-19 vaccine. The table came from immunoSEQ multiplex PCR; TCRdb's copy has only in-frame clones and leaves some out. The table shows 110,000 to 150,000 clones, with around nine tenths occurring only once. The source material was peripheral blood, sampled on day 0 of AZD1222 vaccination. The receptor source for this set is an adult in good health. CDR3s include the opening cysteine and the closing phenylalanine or tryptophan. Each record gives: clone size, D gene, J gene, V gene, CDR3 DNA, CDR3 protein. A D gene is named only where the DNA matches it firmly. A clone size is listed for some rows: how often the clone was seen (once, few, many), or a class if it is expanded.

>.|TRBD1|TRBJ1-5|TRBV5-6
TGTGCCAGCAGCCCCGGACAGGGGAATCAGCCCCAGCATTTT
CASSPGQGNQPQHF
>.|.|TRBJ1-2|TRBV4-3
TGCGCCAGCAGCCAAGATCGGGCTGGAGACTATGGCTACACCTTC
CASSQDRAGDYGYTF
>.|.|TRBJ2-5|TRBV5-1
TGCGCCAGCAGCTTGGACGGGCAGGCTGGAGAGACCCAGTACTTC
CASSLDGQAGETQYF
>.|.|TRBJ1-2|TRBV29-1
TGCAGCGTTGTACCTGAGAGCTATGGCTACACCTTC
CSVVPESYGYTF
>once|TRBD1|TRBJ1-5|TRBV6-1
TGTGCCAGCAGTGAACCCGAGGGAACAGGGGCCCAGCCCCAGCATTTT
CASSEPEGTGAQPQHF
>.|.|TRBJ2-5|TRBV3-1/TRBV3-2
TGTGCCAGCAGCCAAACGGGGCGGGAACCTCAAGAGACCCAGTACTTC
CASSQTGREPQETQYF
>.|TRBD1|TRBJ1-3|TRBV4-3
TGCGCCAGCAGCCAGGTTACAGGGGGTGGGAGAAACACCATATATTTT
CASSQVTGGGRNTIYF
>.|TRBD1|TRBJ2-1|TRBV13
TGTGCCAGCAGAGTCGGACAGGGGGTCGATGAGCAGTTCTTC
CASRVGQGVDEQFF
>.|.|TRBJ1-1|TRBV4-1
TGCGCCAGCAGCCACGGGGAAGGGAACACTGAAGCTTTCTTT
CASSHGEGNTEAFF
>.|TRBD2|TRBJ2-1|TRBV12-3/TRBV12-4
TGTGCCAGCAGTTTATCGCGGGGGGGTGAGCAGTTCTTC
CASSLSRGGEQFF
>.|.|TRBJ2-1|TRBV7-9
TGTGCCAGCAGCTTAATCAGGGGCGCCTACAATGAGCAGTTCTTC
CASSLIRGAYNEQFF
>.|TRBD1|TRBJ2-7|TRBV29-1
TGCAGCGTTGAGACAGGGAATCGGTACGAGCAGTACTTC
CSVETGNRYEQYF
>.|.|TRBJ2-5|TRBV29-1
TGCAGCGTTGCCCAGCACAGCCAAGAGACCCAGTACTTC
CSVAQHSQETQYF
>.|.|TRBJ2-5|TRBV6-2/TRBV6-3
TGTGCCAGCAGTTTCGCAAAGACCCAGTACTTC
CASSFAKTQYF
>.|.|TRBJ2-3|TRBV5-4
TGTGCCAGCAGCTTGGACTCGCTCAGGACCACAGATACGCAGTATTTT
CASSLDSLRTTDTQYF
>.|.|TRBJ1-5|TRBV27
TGTGCCAGCAGTTTCAAGTCCGGAGGGGATCAGCCCCAGCATTTT
CASSFKSGGDQPQHF
>.|.|TRBJ1-5|TRBV5-8
TGTGCCAGCAGCTTGGGTAATCTGCCAGGCAAACAGCCCCAGCATTTT
CASSLGNLPGKQPQHF
>.|.|TRBJ2-1|TRBV30
TGTGCCTGGACTGAGGGTTTCCATGAGCAGTTCTTC
CAWTEGFHEQFF
>.|.|TRBJ1-1|TRBV9
TGTGCCAGCAGTAGCCAGGAGTACTCTGAAGCTTTCTTT
CASSSQEYSEAFF
>.|TRBD2|TRBJ2-1|TRBV6-5
TGTGCCAGCAGTCAGACGGGAGGCTCCTACAATGAGCAGTTCTTC
CASSQTGGSYNEQFF
>.|.|TRBJ2-1|TRBV9
TGTGGGGCCCGGTACAATGAGCAGTTCTTC
CGARYNEQFF
>.|.|TRBJ1-4|TRBV18
TGTGCCAGCTCACCACCCTATGGGGGTGAAAAACTGTTTTTT
CASSPPYGGEKLFF
>.|.|TRBJ1-1|TRBV18
TGTGCCAGCTCACCTTCCCCCGTTGGGAACACTGAAGCTTTCTTT
CASSPSPVGNTEAFF
>.|.|TRBJ2-7|TRBV4-2
TGTGCCAGCAGCCAAGTTGCAGGGGAGGGATACGAGCAGTACTTC
CASSQVAGEGYEQYF
>.|.|TRBJ1-3|TRBV7-2
TGTGCCAGCAGCTTAGCTTCTCGGGGTGACACCATATATTTT
CASSLASRGDTIYF
>few|.|TRBJ2-3|TRBV5-1
TGCGCCAGCAGCCTTCGTAATATGGGCGCAGATACGCAGTATTTT
CASSLRNMGADTQYF
>.|TRBD2|TRBJ2-1|TRBV6-5
TGTGCCAGCCCGGGACTAGCGGCTTACAATGAGCAGTTCTTC
CASPGLAAYNEQFF
>.|.|TRBJ1-1|TRBV28
TGTGCCAGCAGTTTGGTTGGGGGGCATATTGAAGCTTTCTTT
CASSLVGGHIEAFF
>.|TRBD1|TRBJ1-5|TRBV30
TGTGCCTGGGATAGGGGGCAGGGGAGGCAGCCCCAGCATTTT
CAWDRGQGRQPQHF
>.|.|TRBJ2-7|TRBV7-2
TGTGCCAGCAGCTTCTCCGGGGCCTACGAGCAGTACTTC
CASSFSGAYEQYF
>.|TRBD1|TRBJ1-2|TRBV28
TGTGCCAGCAGTCTGACAGGGTCCTATGGCTACACCTTC
CASSLTGSYGYTF
>.|.|TRBJ1-3|TRBV5-5
TGTGCCAGCAGCTTGGAGCCAGGCCTCTTAGTATCCTTCTCTGGAAACACCATATATTTT
CASSLEPGLLVSFSGNTIYF
>once|TRBD1|TRBJ1-4|TRBV2
TGTGCCAGCAGGAGGGACAGGGTCCTTACAACTAATGAAAAACTGTTTTTT
CASRRDRVLTTNEKLFF
>few|TRBD1|TRBJ1-2|TRBV4-1
TGCGCCAGCAGCCAAGAACAGGGGGCGAACTATGGCTACACCTTC
CASSQEQGANYGYTF
>few|.|TRBJ1-2|TRBV18
TGTGCCAGCTCACCAAGGCCGACCGGGACAAGTATCAGAGGGAGTGGCTACACCTTC
CASSPRPTGTSIRGSGYTF
>.|.|TRBJ1-5|TRBV5-6
TGTGCCAGCAGCTTGGGGGTGGGTCAGCCCCAGCATTTT
CASSLGVGQPQHF
>.|.|TRBJ2-1|TRBV5-1
TGCGCCAGCAGGGCGGCGACCTCCTACAATGAGCAGTTCTTC
CASRAATSYNEQFF
>.|.|TRBJ1-3|TRBV6-5
TGTGCCAGCAGACGGGTATTCCAAAGTGACACCATATATTTT
CASRRVFQSDTIYF
>.|.|TRBJ1-2|TRBV9
TGTGCCACAGAGGGGACGGATGGCTACACCTTC
CATEGTDGYTF
>.|.|TRBJ2-1|TRBV3-1/TRBV3-2
TGTGCCAGCAGCCAAGATTTCGGGAGACCCCCCTACAATGAGCAGTTCTTC
CASSQDFGRPPYNEQFF
>.|TRBD2|TRBJ2-1|TRBV4-1
TGCGCCAGCAGCCAAGATACGCCGGCTAGCGGGCACTACAATGAGCAGTTCTTC
CASSQDTPASGHYNEQFF
>.|.|TRBJ1-1|TRBV12-5
TGTGCTAGTGGGGATTCAGGGTCCCGCGCTTTCTTT
CASGDSGSRAFF
>.|TRBD1|TRBJ1-5|TRBV27
TGTGCCAGCAGTTTTGACAGGGAGAGGAATCAGCCCCAGCATTTT
CASSFDRERNQPQHF
>.|.|TRBJ1-5|TRBV5-6
TGTGCCAGCAGCTTGGCGACCCGGCTTAGCAATCAGCCCCAGCATTTT
CASSLATRLSNQPQHF
>few|TRBD1|TRBJ2-1|TRBV7-9
TGTGCCAGCAGCTCCCGGACAGGGCAATACAATGAGCAGTTCTTC
CASSSRTGQYNEQFF
>.|TRBD2|TRBJ2-7|TRBV6-5
TGTGCCAGCAGTCCCCGTTGGACTAGAGACTACGAGCAGTACTTC
CASSPRWTRDYEQYF
>.|TRBD1|TRBJ1-5|TRBV28
TGTGCCAGCAGCGGGACAGGGTCACGATGGAATCAGCCCCAGCATTTT
CASSGTGSRWNQPQHF